The T cell receptor beta chain described here comes from a study of shared clonotypes between healthy human individuals. As concerns this clone: The antigen remains unidentified.

Naive CD8 cells lacked CD45RO, underwent positive selection for CCR7 and left out terminally differentiated effector memory CD45RA+ cells. All of the donors resided in Nashville, Tennessee, and each was a Caucasian adult. Findings and caveats of the study: When compared with the clonotypes that were shared by all four sorted-subset donors, the non-shared clonotypes turned out to have lower generation probabilities.

Between the trimmed V and J ends, which lost 0 bases and 0 bases, there was a span of 6 bases. This CDR3 region has 14 residues. The V gene's germline CDR1 is SGHKS and CDR2 YYEKEE (reference sequence). Clones were read by immunoSEQ multiplex PCR, and TCRdb kept only the in-frame ones, dropping some. Here the sample spans around 600,000 clones, about 95% being singletons. V gene TRBV5-5 combines with J gene TRBJ1-1, with no clear D. The source material was naive CD8+ T cells sorted from blood. The source of this sequence is a woman aged 30 to 39 in good health. CDR3 sequence: CASSLEVMNTEAFF. CDR3 DNA: TGTGCCAGCAGCTTGGAAGTTATGAACACTGAAGCTTTCTTT. Together with reference TRBV5-5 and TRBJ1-1, the CDR3 gives the full variable domain: DAGVTQSPTHLIKTRGQQVTLRCSPISGHKSVSWYQQVLGQGPQFIFQYYEKEERGRGNFPDRFSARQFPNYSSELNVNALLLGDSALYLCASSLEVMNTEAFFGQGTRLTVV.